This TCR beta chain was profiled in a study of T cells in Graves' hyperthyroidism and ophthalmopathy (dated by TCRdb to between 2018 and 2021). With respect to the entire study: Peripheral blood was collected at initial diagnosis, before any treatment. The study also compared thyroid tissue and blood T-cell repertoires from several Graves' hyperthyroidism patients. After blood sampling, hyperthyroidism patients were treated with methimazole at a starting dose of 30 mg daily, and ophthalmopathy patients were treated with high-dose intravenous methylprednisolone. The paper reports TCR Vbeta CDR3 sequencing of some 140 peripheral blood samples: 40 to 45 ophthalmopathy, about 75 hyperthyroidism and around 17 progressor patients. The 75 to 100 discovery patients were randomly split 7:3 into training and test sets. Whether ophthalmopathy could be predicted prospectively was tested in an independent validation cohort made up of 18 to 20 hyperthyroidism patients plus 17 patients who later progressed to ophthalmopathy. A discovery cohort of about a hundred patients, roughly 40 with Graves' ophthalmopathy and 55 to 60 with stable Graves' hyperthyroidism, was used to find distinguishing TCR V-J signatures.

The CDR3 contains 15 residues, cysteine and phenylalanine counted. The read is trimmed to its CDR3 DNA, 45 bases read in frame from base 1. The germline V gene (reference sequence) provides CDR1 LGHDT and CDR2 YNNKEL. V ends up 1 base short and J 5 bases short, with an unmatched junction base count of 6. Amplification of TCR beta CDR3 regions was carried out from RNA transcripts. A first-round RT-PCR of the TCR CDR3 used the HTBI primer set with the Qiagen OneStep RT-PCR kit. A second multiplex PCR round built the libraries, followed by size selection and purification. The libraries were sequenced on an Illumina HiSeq2000 using paired-end 100 bp reads. The paper's data handling went like this. SOAPnuke was used to process the raw data, throwing out any read that contained adapters or uncalled bases, had a mean Phred below 15, or lacked an exact constant-primer or identifier match. High-quality paired reads were merged with COPE v1.2.5, and unique nucleotide sequences were defined as clonotypes. MiTCR v1.1 was used to align clonotypes to the IMGT TRBV, TRBD and TRBJ reference segments. The analysis was restricted to V-J combinations with a frequency above 0.0001, which together covered just over 98% of the repertoires. A TCS score was defined as the ratio of F50 (clonal expansion) to E x V (chaos), with BLOSUM62-based TCRdist applied between CDR3 peptides within each V-J. Welch's t-statistics and random forest reduced fewer than 600 V-J features to fewer than 15, which were used in a naive Bayes classifier (R e1071). Using fastp trimming at Q25 and MiXCR clonotype assembly, TCRdb reanalyzed the public sequencing data and kept in-frame beta chains. Rows matching on CDR3 protein sequence are summarized as one entry with the most common DNA and genes. The V and J calls and clone size come from TCRdb's table, not from the authors' own analysis. The table for this sample lists about 290,000 distinct CDR3 sequences; roughly 13% of them were counted only once. Approximately 7.9% of the sample goes to the ten largest clones.

This clonotype has at least ten counts. Its recognized antigen is unknown. No much larger clone exists at a distance of one base, and base qualities are not known. Stable Graves' hyperthyroidism was defined as no progression to ophthalmopathy during 18 months of follow-up. Hyperthyroidism patients were newly diagnosed, with disease duration under 2 months, and aged 18 to 65 years. Exclusion was applied to patients with uncontrolled infections, other autoimmune diseases, pregnancy or lactation. Diagnoses were established on the basis of clinical symptoms, serum thyroxine and TRAb, thyroid ultrasound, and orbital computed tomography. PBMCs were separated from 10 ml of fresh peripheral blood using Ficoll-Paque density gradient centrifugation. Trizol reagent was used to extract total RNA, and RNA quality was then checked on an Agilent 2100 Bioanalyzer. The paper's findings and limits, for the study overall: Most expanded thyroid clonotypes (frequency above 0.001) were also detected in blood, suggesting blood repertoires may reflect thyroid immune responses. Sample size was not statistically predetermined, and investigators were not blinded to group allocation. In validation, the model predicted progression to ophthalmopathy with approximately 70% sensitivity and 72% to 85% specificity, a median of about 6 months before onset. Ophthalmopathy was separated from stable hyperthyroidism by a 13 V-J signature model, with over 85% sensitivity and approximately 84% specificity obtained in cross-validation and 80%/75% obtained in testing.

The chain employs TRBV3-1 and TRBJ2-5, with TRBD2 matching 8 junction bases. Sequencing was performed on blood. This TCR derives from a woman in her thirties or forties with Graves' hyperthyroidism. Read as DNA, the sequence is TGTGCCAGCAGCCAAGGTAGCGGGAATTTGGAGACCCAGTACTTC. This yields the protein CASSQGSGNLETQYF.